This is a list of T cell receptor beta chains from one sample in a study of blood T cell repertoires in COVID-19. Libraries were prepared by immunoSEQ multiplex PCR; TCRdb keeps only in-frame clonotypes and omits some of them. The table lists around 86,000 clones, about 89% of them singletons. The sequenced sample consisted of peripheral blood. These receptors came from a human donor with acute or convalescent COVID-19. The donor label of this sample is uncertain. Both conserved end residues are part of each CDR3. D genes are given only for firm matches. Some rows mark clone size as missing; the rest say once, few, many or name a class of expanded clone.

CDR3 DNA: TGTGCCAGCAGCTCCCGGGACAGGGCCCCAGATACGCAGTATTTT; CDR3 protein: CASSSRDRAPDTQYF; D gene: TRBD1; V gene: TRBV5-5; clone size: NA; J gene: TRBJ2-3
CDR3 DNA: TGTGCCAGCAGTTTGGGGGACAGGGCTTTCGATGAAAAACTGTTTTTT; CDR3 protein: CASSLGDRAFDEKLFF; D gene: TRBD1; V gene: TRBV28; clone size: few; J gene: TRBJ1-4
CDR3 DNA: TGTGCCAGCAGTGAAGGCGCTCTTATAATGAACACTGAAGCTTTCTTT; CDR3 protein: CASSEGALIMNTEAFF; D gene: NA; V gene: TRBV2; clone size: NA; J gene: TRBJ1-1
CDR3 DNA: TGTGCCAGCAACCAAGACAGGGGAAAAACTGGAAACACCATATATTTT; CDR3 protein: CASNQDRGKTGNTIYF; D gene: TRBD1; V gene: TRBV28; clone size: NA; J gene: TRBJ1-3
CDR3 DNA: TGTGCCAGCATAGGCGACAGACTCTCCTACGAGCAGTACTTC; CDR3 protein: CASIGDRLSYEQYF; D gene: NA; V gene: TRBV2; clone size: NA; J gene: TRBJ2-7
CDR3 DNA: TGTGCCAGCAGCCCTACCAGACTGTCCAATGAGCAGTTCTTC; CDR3 protein: CASSPTRLSNEQFF; D gene: NA; V gene: TRBV9; clone size: NA; J gene: TRBJ2-1
CDR3 DNA: TGTGCCAGCAGCCGGACAGCTGAGAATCAGCCCCAGCATTTT; CDR3 protein: CASSRTAENQPQHF; D gene: NA; V gene: TRBV7-9; clone size: NA; J gene: TRBJ1-5
CDR3 DNA: TGTGCCAGCAGTTCAACAGGGGGCTCCGAAGAGACCCAGTACTTC; CDR3 protein: CASSSTGGSEETQYF; D gene: TRBD1; V gene: TRBV6-5; clone size: NA; J gene: TRBJ2-5
CDR3 DNA: TGCGCCAGCAGCCAAGAGTGGGCCACTGGGTATGGCTACACCTTC; CDR3 protein: CASSQEWATGYGYTF; D gene: NA; V gene: TRBV4-3; clone size: NA; J gene: TRBJ1-2
CDR3 DNA: TGTGCCAGCAGCTTGTGGGCAGGGGCTGGTCAGCCCCAGCATTTT; CDR3 protein: CASSLWAGAGQPQHF; D gene: NA; V gene: TRBV5-5; clone size: NA; J gene: TRBJ1-5
CDR3 DNA: TGTGCCAGCAGTGAAGGGACAGTCGAACCCGGGGAGCTGTTTTTT; CDR3 protein: CASSEGTVEPGELFF; D gene: NA; V gene: TRBV2; clone size: many; J gene: TRBJ2-2
CDR3 DNA: TGTGCCAGCAGCTTATCAGGCAGGGCAGCCTACAATGAGCAGTTCTTC; CDR3 protein: CASSLSGRAAYNEQFF; D gene: NA; V gene: TRBV11-2; clone size: NA; J gene: TRBJ2-1
CDR3 DNA: TGTGCCAGCAGCTTGCCCCAGAAGTTATTAAACACTGAAGCTTTCTTT; CDR3 protein: CASSLPQKLLNTEAFF; D gene: NA; V gene: TRBV5-8; clone size: NA; J gene: TRBJ1-1
CDR3 DNA: TGTGCCAGTAGTATAGGCTTTAAGGACAGGGATAGCAATCAGCCCCAGCATTTT; CDR3 protein: CASSIGFKDRDSNQPQHF; D gene: TRBD1; V gene: TRBV19; clone size: NA; J gene: TRBJ1-5
CDR3 DNA: TGTGCCATCAATCCCGGGACAGGGGGTGGAAGGAACACTGAAGCTTTCTTT; CDR3 protein: CAINPGTGGGRNTEAFF; D gene: TRBD1; V gene: TRBV10-3; clone size: once; J gene: TRBJ1-1
CDR3 DNA: TGTGCCAGTAGTATACTGGGCGTAGGAAACACTGAAGCTTTCTTT; CDR3 protein: CASSILGVGNTEAFF; D gene: NA; V gene: TRBV19; clone size: NA; J gene: TRBJ1-1
CDR3 DNA: TGTGCCAGCAGCTTAGGGGTGACAGGGGGTGAAAAACTGTTTTTT; CDR3 protein: CASSLGVTGGEKLFF; D gene: TRBD1; V gene: TRBV7-6; clone size: NA; J gene: TRBJ1-4
CDR3 DNA: TGTGCCAGCAGCTACACAGAGCGGCGAGAGCAGTACTTC; CDR3 protein: CASSYTERREQYF; D gene: NA; V gene: TRBV7-8; clone size: few; J gene: TRBJ2-7
CDR3 DNA: TGTGCCAGCAGCCCGGGGGGGCTGCAAGAGACCCAGTACTTC; CDR3 protein: CASSPGGLQETQYF; D gene: TRBD2; V gene: TRBV9; clone size: NA; J gene: TRBJ2-5
CDR3 DNA: TGTGCCAGCAGCTTAGGCGGCGGGAACAATCAGCCCCAGCATTTT; CDR3 protein: CASSLGGGNNQPQHF; D gene: NA; V gene: TRBV7-2; clone size: NA; J gene: TRBJ1-5
CDR3 DNA: TGTGCCTGGACCAGGGGTGGGGAGACCCAGTACTTC; CDR3 protein: CAWTRGGETQYF; D gene: NA; V gene: TRBV30; clone size: NA; J gene: TRBJ2-5
CDR3 DNA: TGTGCCAGCACTGGGGACAGGGACAATGAGCAGTTCTTC; CDR3 protein: CASTGDRDNEQFF; D gene: TRBD1; V gene: TRBV2; clone size: few; J gene: TRBJ2-1
CDR3 DNA: TGTGCCAGCAGCTTCTCAGTCACTGAAGCTTTCTTT; CDR3 protein: CASSFSVTEAFF; D gene: NA; V gene: TRBV7-2; clone size: NA; J gene: TRBJ1-1
CDR3 DNA: TGTGCCAGCAGCTATTCAGGGCGCAATTCACCCCTCCACTTT; CDR3 protein: CASSYSGRNSPLHF; D gene: NA; V gene: TRBV5-5; clone size: NA; J gene: TRBJ1-6
CDR3 DNA: TGTGCCTGGGAACAGGGTCCCGCCACAGATACGCAGTATTTT; CDR3 protein: CAWEQGPATDTQYF; D gene: NA; V gene: TRBV30; clone size: NA; J gene: TRBJ2-3
CDR3 DNA: TGTGCCAGCAGCTTACGCTACACAGATACGCAGTATTTT; CDR3 protein: CASSLRYTDTQYF; D gene: NA; V gene: TRBV5-6; clone size: NA; J gene: TRBJ2-3
CDR3 DNA: TGTGCCAGCAGCGAAACAGGGATTAGCAATCAGCCCCAGCATTTT; CDR3 protein: CASSETGISNQPQHF; D gene: NA; V gene: TRBV9; clone size: NA; J gene: TRBJ1-5
CDR3 DNA: TGTGCCAGCAGTTGGACAGGCTATGGCTACACCTTC; CDR3 protein: CASSWTGYGYTF; D gene: TRBD1; V gene: TRBV6-5; clone size: few; J gene: TRBJ1-2
CDR3 DNA: TGTGCCAGCAGCGTAGTGGCCCGGGGGGGTGAAGCTTTCTTT; CDR3 protein: CASSVVARGGEAFF; D gene: NA; V gene: TRBV9; clone size: NA; J gene: TRBJ1-1
CDR3 DNA: TGCAGCGCCAAAAACAGGAGACCCGATGAAAAACTGTTTTTT; CDR3 protein: CSAKNRRPDEKLFF; D gene: NA; V gene: TRBV29-1; clone size: NA; J gene: TRBJ1-4
CDR3 DNA: TGTGCCAGTAGTATGTCAGGGGGGAAAGAGACCCAGTACTTC; CDR3 protein: CASSMSGGKETQYF; D gene: NA; V gene: TRBV19; clone size: NA; J gene: TRBJ2-5
CDR3 DNA: TGTGCCAGCAGCGAGAGGGGGTTGGGATCGGGAGAGACCCAGTACTTC; CDR3 protein: CASSERGLGSGETQYF; D gene: NA; V gene: TRBV9; clone size: NA; J gene: TRBJ2-5
CDR3 DNA: TGTGCCTGGAGTAGGAAACAGAGCTACGAGCAGTACTTC; CDR3 protein: CAWSRKQSYEQYF; D gene: NA; V gene: TRBV30; clone size: NA; J gene: TRBJ2-7
CDR3 DNA: TGTGCCAGCGGCCGGGGCCCAAGCAATCAGCCCCAGCATTTT; CDR3 protein: CASGRGPSNQPQHF; D gene: NA; V gene: TRBV6-2/TRBV6-3; clone size: NA; J gene: TRBJ1-5
CDR3 DNA: TGTGCCAGCAGCGCCAGCGGGGGGGCCGGGTATGAGCAGTTCTTC; CDR3 protein: CASSASGGAGYEQFF; D gene: TRBD2; V gene: TRBV9; clone size: NA; J gene: TRBJ2-1
CDR3 DNA: TGTGCCAGCAGCGTAGGAGGGTTGGAAGAGACCCAGTACTTC; CDR3 protein: CASSVGGLEETQYF; D gene: NA; V gene: TRBV9; clone size: NA; J gene: TRBJ2-5
CDR3 DNA: TGTGCCTGGGGCAGGGGGTTAAATTCACCCCTCCACTTT; CDR3 protein: CAWGRGLNSPLHF; D gene: TRBD1; V gene: TRBV30; clone size: NA; J gene: TRBJ1-6
CDR3 DNA: TGCGCCAGCAGCTATTATACAGAGTACAACACTGAAGCTTTCTTT; CDR3 protein: CASSYYTEYNTEAFF; D gene: NA; V gene: TRBV5-1; clone size: once; J gene: TRBJ1-1
CDR3 DNA: TGTGCCAGCAGTTTAACCCCCCGAGGGAACTATGGCTACACCTTC; CDR3 protein: CASSLTPRGNYGYTF; D gene: NA; V gene: TRBV27; clone size: few; J gene: TRBJ1-2
CDR3 DNA: TGTGCCAGCAGCCGATCTCTTAGCGGGGGAGAGACCCAGTACTTC; CDR3 protein: CASSRSLSGGETQYF; D gene: TRBD2; V gene: TRBV3-1/TRBV3-2; clone size: NA; J gene: TRBJ2-5
CDR3 DNA: TGTGCCAGCTCCCCGTCGTCCGAAGGGGACACCATATATTTT; CDR3 protein: CASSPSSEGDTIYF; D gene: NA; V gene: TRBV18; clone size: few; J gene: TRBJ1-3
CDR3 DNA: TGTGCCAGCAGCAGAGGGCGGCAAGAGACCCAGTACTTC; CDR3 protein: CASSRGRQETQYF; D gene: NA; V gene: TRBV6-5; clone size: NA; J gene: TRBJ2-5
CDR3 DNA: TGTGCCAGCAGCTTAGGGACTGCGTACAATGAGCAGTTCTTC; CDR3 protein: CASSLGTAYNEQFF; D gene: NA; V gene: TRBV11-2; clone size: once; J gene: TRBJ2-1
CDR3 DNA: TGTGCCAGCAGCGGATCCGGGACAGGGGAAAACTATGGCTACACCTTC; CDR3 protein: CASSGSGTGENYGYTF; D gene: TRBD1; V gene: TRBV9; clone size: NA; J gene: TRBJ1-2
CDR3 DNA: TGTGCCAGCAGTTCCAGGGGAGTTAGAAACACCATATATTTT; CDR3 protein: CASSSRGVRNTIYF; D gene: NA; V gene: TRBV27; clone size: NA; J gene: TRBJ1-3
CDR3 DNA: TGTGCCAGCGCCCGGGGGACAGGGGGCAATCAGCCCCAGCATTTT; CDR3 protein: CASARGTGGNQPQHF; D gene: TRBD1; V gene: TRBV11-1; clone size: NA; J gene: TRBJ1-5
CDR3 DNA: TGTGCCAGCACCCAAGCCCCCTACGAGCAGTACTTC; CDR3 protein: CASTQAPYEQYF; D gene: NA; V gene: TRBV6-5; clone size: NA; J gene: TRBJ2-7
CDR3 DNA: TGTGCCAGCAGTTACGAGACAGGGGGCAACGAGCAGTACTTC; CDR3 protein: CASSYETGGNEQYF; D gene: TRBD1; V gene: TRBV6-5; clone size: NA; J gene: TRBJ2-7
CDR3 DNA: TGTGCCAGCAGTTCTTTAGCTAGCGGGGGTTACGAGCAGTACTTC; CDR3 protein: CASSSLASGGYEQYF; D gene: TRBD2; V gene: TRBV28; clone size: NA; J gene: TRBJ2-7
CDR3 DNA: TGTGCCAGCAGCCAACAGGGTCAGCCCCAGCATTTT; CDR3 protein: CASSQQGQPQHF; D gene: NA; V gene: TRBV7-8; clone size: NA; J gene: TRBJ1-5
CDR3 DNA: TGCGCCAGCAGCTTGTTTATCTACGAGCAGTACTTC; CDR3 protein: CASSLFIYEQYF; D gene: NA; V gene: TRBV5-1; clone size: NA; J gene: TRBJ2-7
CDR3 DNA: TGTGCCAGCAGCTCCGGGACAGGGAGGAAGTATTTT; CDR3 protein: CASSSGTGRKYF; D gene: TRBD1; V gene: TRBV11-2; clone size: NA; J gene: TRBJ2-3
CDR3 DNA: TGCGCCAGCAGCTTGGGAGTCGGGGCCTACAATGAGCAGTTCTTC; CDR3 protein: CASSLGVGAYNEQFF; D gene: NA; V gene: TRBV5-1; clone size: NA; J gene: TRBJ2-1
CDR3 DNA: TGTGCCAGCAGCGTTGACAGGTGGGGTAGTAATTCACCCCTCCACTTT; CDR3 protein: CASSVDRWGSNSPLHF; D gene: NA; V gene: TRBV9; clone size: NA; J gene: TRBJ1-6
CDR3 DNA: TGTGCCAGCAGCTCAGGAACTCTACGGATGGGCTATGGCTACACCTTC; CDR3 protein: CASSSGTLRMGYGYTF; D gene: NA; V gene: TRBV7-9; clone size: NA; J gene: TRBJ1-2
CDR3 DNA: TGTGCCAGCAGCTTGGGGACTAGCGGGGGGCAAGAGACCCAGTACTTC; CDR3 protein: CASSLGTSGGQETQYF; D gene: TRBD2; V gene: TRBV5-4; clone size: NA; J gene: TRBJ2-5
CDR3 DNA: TGTGCCAGCAGGCACTCTTTAACTGCGAATGAGCAGTTCTTC; CDR3 protein: CASRHSLTANEQFF; D gene: NA; V gene: TRBV6-5; clone size: NA; J gene: TRBJ2-1
CDR3 DNA: TGTGCCAGTAGCCAGACAGGGGGGAATTCACCCCTCCACTTT; CDR3 protein: CASSQTGGNSPLHF; D gene: TRBD1; V gene: TRBV19; clone size: NA; J gene: TRBJ1-6
CDR3 DNA: TGCGCCAGCAGCTTGGCCGGGAACACCGGGGAGCTGTTTTTT; CDR3 protein: CASSLAGNTGELFF; D gene: NA; V gene: TRBV5-1; clone size: once; J gene: TRBJ2-2
CDR3 DNA: TGTGCCAGCAGCGCCCAAATCCAGGGGATCACTGAAGCTTTCTTT; CDR3 protein: CASSAQIQGITEAFF; D gene: NA; V gene: TRBV9; clone size: NA; J gene: TRBJ1-1